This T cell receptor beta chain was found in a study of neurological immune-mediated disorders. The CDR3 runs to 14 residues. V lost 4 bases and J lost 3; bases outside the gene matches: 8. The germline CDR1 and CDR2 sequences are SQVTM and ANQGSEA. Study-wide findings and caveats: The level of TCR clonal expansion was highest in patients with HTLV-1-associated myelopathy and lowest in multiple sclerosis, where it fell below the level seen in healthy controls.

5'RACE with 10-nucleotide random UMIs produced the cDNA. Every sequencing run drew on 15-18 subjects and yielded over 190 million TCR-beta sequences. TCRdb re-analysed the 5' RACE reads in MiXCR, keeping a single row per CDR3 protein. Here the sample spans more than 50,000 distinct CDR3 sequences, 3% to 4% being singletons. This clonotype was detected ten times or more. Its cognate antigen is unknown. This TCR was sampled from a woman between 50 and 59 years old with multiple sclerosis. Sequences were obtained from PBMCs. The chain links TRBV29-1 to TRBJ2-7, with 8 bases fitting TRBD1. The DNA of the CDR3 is TGCAGCGTTGGCCTAGACAGGGGAGTCTACGAGCAGTACTTC. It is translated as CSVGLDRGVYEQYF.